This TCR beta chain appears in the sequencing data of a study of shared clonotypes between healthy human individuals. Whole-study context: The donor pool was made up of two women and three men aged 18 to 49. General study results and limits: Four donors had 5% to 6.5% of their naive CD4 clonotypes in common.

V was cut by 3 bases and J by 8 bases, with 19 bases left in between. In germline, CDR1 is KGHSH, CDR2 LQKENI. This CDR3 region has 16 residues. Turning to this clone: Its antigen is not identified.

Some clones are missing from TCRdb's copy, which holds only in-frame ones; the method was immunoSEQ multiplex PCR. In the table there are 1,400,000 or so clones, 98% of which are singletons. This TCR derives from a man between 25 and 39 years old in good health. What was sequenced was naive CD4+ T cells sorted from blood. The subset was: CD45RA+ positively selected. The rearrangement joins TRBV18 to TRBJ2-2; the D gene is possibly TRBD1 (6 bases). CDR3 nucleotide sequence: TGTGCCAGCTCACCCCTTGTGGGGGCGAGTCATGGGGAGCTGTTTTTT. This codes for CASSPLVGASHGELFF.